The clone carrying this T cell receptor beta chain showed up just a few times. Additional DNA sequences in this sample encode the identical CDR3. This sample is part of a study of T cell responses to AZD1222 COVID-19 vaccine. The CDR3 sequence is 12 residues long. The germline V and J ends were trimmed by 5 bases and 2 bases, with 6 bases remaining between them. TCRdb's copy holds only in-frame clones and misses some; the assay was immunoSEQ multiplex PCR. The repertoire holds some 170,000 clones, roughly nine tenths seen once, with 1.5% to 2% in the top ten. The sample in question was peripheral blood, obtained on day 0 of AZD1222 vaccination. The TCR was taken from an adult in good health. This chain uses TRBV12-3 or TRBV12-4 with TRBJ1-1; D ambiguous. The CDR3 nucleotides read TGTGCCAGCAGTCGGGGTAACACTGAAGCTTTCTTT. This sequence encodes CASSRGNTEAFF.